Each of the 10 T cell receptor beta chains below was sequenced from the same sample in a study of T-cell memory formation after mild COVID-19. One entry per CDR3 protein, called by TCRdb with MiXCR from the 5' RACE reads. The data show approximately 52,000 distinct CDR3 sequences, with roughly a tenth seen just once and around 11% held by the top ten. What was sequenced was PBMCs or a T cell subset sorted from them (not recorded which). The receptors shown here come from an adult woman who had mild COVID-19 (a few samples of this study predate the infection). Cell type and time point are not known.

This chain uses TRBV7-2 with TRBJ1-1, with D unresolved. Trimming shortened V by 4 bases and J by 1 base, and 1 base separated the two germline ends. There are 11 residues in the CDR3. Germline V gives CDR1 SGHTA, CDR2 FQGNSA. CDR3 residues: CASSSNTEAFF. The CDR3 DNA sequence: TGTGCCAGCAGCTCGAACACTGAAGCTTTCTTT.

The V gene is TRBV24-1, the J gene TRBJ2-7, with D perhaps matching TRBD1 (6 bases). Germline V gene lookup returns CDR1 KGHDR and CDR2 SFDVKD. The CDR3 is 14 amino acids. Deletions cut 5 bases from V and 2 bases from J, with 12 bases between. CDR3 loop: CATSGRGKPYEQYF. CDR3 in DNA: TGTGCCACCAGTGGCAGGGGAAAGCCCTACGAGCAGTACTTC.

The rearrangement joins TRBV20-1 to TRBJ2-7; no reliable D call. The CDR3 has 11 residues. V dropped 1 base and J dropped 5 bases, with 6 bases sitting between them. Germline V lookup: CDR1 DFQATT, CDR2 SNEGSKA (reference sequence). The CDR3: CSARVHHEQYF. The DNA for the CDR3 is TGCAGTGCTAGAGTCCACCACGAGCAGTACTTC.

This clonotype has a handful of counts. This sequence joins TRBV7-2 and TRBJ1-5, with a possible D match to TRBD1 (6 bases). CDR1 is SGHTA and CDR2 is FQGNSA in the germline V gene. There are 14 residues in the CDR3. V shed 7 bases and J shed 5 bases, with 15 bases lying between them. CDR3 protein: CASTTQGPDQPQHF. In nucleotides, the CDR3 is TGTGCCAGCACCACCCAGGGGCCCGATCAGCCCCAGCATTTT.

J is TRBJ2-1 and V is TRBV30, with D perhaps matching TRBD1 (5 bases). Germline CDR1 is GTSNPN and CDR2 is SVGIG (reference sequence). V shed 1 base and J shed 6 bases, with 13 bases lying between them. The CDR3 runs to 14 residues. In DNA, the CDR3 is TGTGCCTGGAGTGAAGGGGTGGGCCTCAATGAGCAGTTCTTC. It translates to CAWSEGVGLNEQFF.

This clonotype turned up a few times. The chain employs TRBV7-9 and TRBJ2-2; 12 nucleotides agree with TRBD1. The junction had 8 bases not matched to a gene; V was cut back by 5 bases and J by 4 bases. CDR3 length equals 17 residues. CDR1 is SEHNR and CDR2 is FQNEAQ in the germline V gene (reference sequence). CDR3 sequence: CASSGDRGRGSTGELFF. In nucleotides, the CDR3 is TGTGCCAGCAGCGGGGACAGGGGGCGAGGGAGCACCGGGGAGCTGTTTTTT.

This clonotype was recorded a few times. The chain combines TRBV5-1 with TRBJ1-5; D may be TRBD1 (5 bases). The CDR3 contains 15 residues. Germline CDR1 and CDR2: SGHRS and YFSETQ. The V end was cut by 0 bases, the J end by 7 bases, with 14 bases between. The CDR3 nucleotides are TGCGCCAGCAGCTTGGATGGAGGGGAGGGGCAGCCCCAGCATTTT. Protein: CASSLDGGEGQPQHF. The whole variable domain, filled in from reference TRBV5-1 and TRBJ1-5, reads KAGVTQTPRYLIKTRGQQVTLSCSPISGHRSVSWYQQTPGQGLQFLFEYFSETQRNKGNFPGRFSGRQFSNSRSEMNVSTLELGDSALYLCASSLDGGEGQPQHFGDGTRLSIL.

V and J are TRBV2 and TRBJ1-2; perhaps TRBD1 as D (5 bases). The CDR3 length is 15 residues. Trimming pared 4 bases from V and 3 bases from J, leaving 15 bases between. Germline V gene sequence: CDR1 SNHLY, CDR2 FYNNEI. CDR3 in DNA: TGTGCCAGCAGTGGCCCCGGGGCGAACGACTATGGCTACACCTTC. Its protein is CASSGPGANDYGYTF. The whole variable domain, filled in from reference TRBV2 and TRBJ1-2, reads EPEVTQTPSHQVTQMGQEVILRCVPISNHLYFYWYRQILGQKVEFLVSFYNNEISEKSEIFDDQFSVERPDGSNFTLKIRSTKLEDSAMYFCASSGPGANDYGYTFGSGTRLTVV.

The V and J genes are TRBV7-9 and TRBJ2-5; the match to TRBD1 covers 10 bases. Trimming cost V 2 bases and J 4 bases; bases outside gene matches: 4. The V gene's germline CDR1 is SEHNR and CDR2 FQNEAQ (reference sequence). The CDR3 contains 15 residues. The CDR3 bases are TGTGCCAGCAGCTTATGGGACAGGGGTAGAGAGACCCAGTACTTC. Encoded protein: CASSLWDRGRETQYF.

The rearrangement links TRBV13 to TRBJ2-3; 9 positions match TRBD2. This CDR3 region has 17 residues. Germline loops: CDR1 PRHDT, CDR2 FYEKMQ (reference sequence). Losses at the gene ends were 1 base for V and 2 bases for J; bases not matched to a gene: 7. The DNA for the CDR3 is TGTGCCAGCAGCTTAGTAGGTCTAGCGGGGCTCACAGATACGCAGTATTTT. Its protein product is CASSLVGLAGLTDTQYF.